The 19 T cell receptor beta chains presented below share a single source sample, sequenced in a study of identical twins. TCRdb re-called the 5' RACE reads through MiXCR, storing one row per CDR3 protein. The repertoire holds a few hundred thousand distinct CDR3 sequences, with approximately 16% as singletons. These data were also reused for a study on yellow fever vaccine responses in identical twins.

Material: CD4+ T cells sorted from blood. The receptors come from a woman aged 18-30 years in good health.

The chain uses TRBV20-1 and TRBJ1-1, with D unresolved. Trimming stripped 4 bases from V and 6 bases from J, with 12 bases between. Per the germline V gene, CDR1 is DFQATT and CDR2 is SNEGSKA (reference sequence). The CDR3 is 12 residues long. This CDR3 reads CSATLWSAEAFF. The DNA of the CDR3 is TGCAGTGCTACCCTTTGGTCGGCTGAAGCTTTCTTT.

This chain connects TRBV6-5 to TRBJ2-5; no clear D gene. CDR1 is MNHEY, CDR2 SVGAGI, per germline. The CDR3 extends over 14 amino acids. V was shortened by 5 bases and J by 5 bases, with 15 bases between the two germline ends. CDR3 residues: CASSNQAPVETQYF. For the CDR3, the DNA is TGTGCCAGCAGTAACCAGGCCCCGGTGGAGACCCAGTACTTC.

The rearrangement links TRBV28 to TRBJ2-3; 8 bases are shared with TRBD1. The CDR3 has 17 residues. The V gene end was trimmed by 0 bases and the J gene end by 0 bases; junction bases not matched to a gene: 5. Germline CDR1 reads MDHEN; CDR2 reads SYDVKM. The CDR3 sequence is CASSLWGRTGSTDTQYF. The CDR3 region has the DNA TGTGCCAGCAGTTTATGGGGCCGGACAGGGAGCACAGATACGCAGTATTTT.

The chain has TRBV20-1 and TRBJ1-1; possible D gene TRBD1, 6 bases. CDR1 is DFQATT, CDR2 SNEGSKA, per germline (reference sequence). The germline V and J ends were trimmed by 2 bases and 4 bases, with 11 bases remaining between them. There are 13 residues in the CDR3. The DNA for the CDR3 is TGCAGTGCTAGATTCACAGGGCTCACTGAAGCTTTCTTT. Translated, it gives CSARFTGLTEAFF.

This clonotype was recorded a few times. The chain has TRBV19 and TRBJ1-6; D remains unclear. Trimming pared 0 bases from V and 7 bases from J, leaving 1 base between. The CDR3 extends over 12 amino acids. Germline V gene data show CDR1 as LNHDA and CDR2 as SQIVND (reference sequence). In DNA form, the CDR3 reads TGTGCCAGTAGTATAGACAATTCACCCCTCCACTTT. This encodes CASSIDNSPLHF.

The chain links TRBV29-1 to TRBJ2-3, with D possibly matching TRBD2 (5 bases). Germline-derived CDR1 and CDR2 are SQVTM and ANQGSEA. The length of the CDR3 is 13 residues. V lost 5 bases and J 3 bases, leaving 12 bases between the germline ends. The CDR3, as DNA: TGCAGCGTTCAGGTCGGGATAACAGATACGCAGTATTTT. Amino acid sequence: CSVQVGITDTQYF.

This clonotype appeared a few times. The chain uses TRBV5-1 and TRBJ1-1, with D maybe TRBD1 (6 bases). V was trimmed by 0 bases and J by 1 base, leaving 16 bases between them. This CDR3 region has 17 residues. Germline V gene lookup returns CDR1 SGHRS and CDR2 YFSETQ. CDR3 protein: CASSLAGAPPANTEAFF. Here the CDR3 DNA reads TGCGCCAGCAGCTTGGCAGGGGCCCCTCCTGCGAACACTGAAGCTTTCTTT.

The J gene is TRBJ1-1, the V gene TRBV20-1, with D unresolved. This CDR3 spans 14 amino acids. Germline-derived CDR1 and CDR2 are DFQATT and SNEGSKA (reference sequence). The V and J ends lost 5 bases and 0 bases respectively, with 13 bases between them. The CDR3 sequence: CSAATGFLNTEAFF. The CDR3 DNA sequence: TGCAGTGCTGCTACCGGGTTTTTGAACACTGAAGCTTTCTTT.

In its sample, this clonotype was seen many times. The chain joins TRBV12-3 or TRBV12-4 to TRBJ2-7, with 9 nucleotides matching TRBD1. Unmatched junction bases numbered 3, after V lost 3 bases and J lost 0 bases. The CDR3 extends over 15 amino acids. CDR3 protein: CASSFGTGRSYEQYF. For the CDR3, the DNA is TGTGCCAGCAGTTTTGGGACAGGGCGCTCCTACGAGCAGTACTTC.

The genes are TRBV12-3 or TRBV12-4 and TRBJ2-5; a weak D match, TRBD1 (6 bases). The CDR3 has 13 amino acids. Trimming shortened V by 7 bases and J by 5 bases, and 14 bases separated the two germline ends. The CDR3 loop reads CASIPRGGETQYF. The CDR3 DNA reads as TGTGCCAGCATCCCCAGGGGCGGGGAGACCCAGTACTTC.

The chain carries TRBV12-3 or TRBV12-4 and TRBJ2-1, with 10 bases matching TRBD2. Germline trimming cut 5 bases from V and 3 bases from J; bases unmatched to any gene: 13. The CDR3 totals 18 residues. This CDR3 reads CASSPSRGSSGSYNEQFF. CDR3 sequence (DNA): TGTGCCAGCAGTCCCAGTCGTGGGTCTAGCGGGAGCTACAATGAGCAGTTCTTC.

Only a few counts were recorded for this clonotype. V is TRBV29-1 and J is TRBJ2-5, with 7 bases lining up with TRBD1. There are 14 residues in the CDR3. V lost 2 bases to trimming and J lost 5 bases; unmatched junction nucleotides: 8. Germline V gene data show CDR1 as SQVTM and CDR2 as ANQGSEA. DNA for the CDR3: TGCAGCGTTGAATGGAGACAGGGTGGGGAGACCCAGTACTTC. Translating gives CSVEWRQGGETQYF.

The rearrangement uses TRBV3-1 and TRBJ1-6, with D possibly being TRBD1 (5 bases). Trimming pared 0 bases from V and 3 bases from J, leaving 9 bases between. In germline, CDR1 is LGHDT, CDR2 YNNKEL (reference sequence). CDR3 length equals 16 residues. CDR3 residues: CASSQDGGIYNSPLHF. CDR3 DNA: TGTGCCAGCAGCCAAGATGGGGGGATCTATAATTCACCCCTCCACTTT. Based on the CDR3 plus reference TRBV3-1 and TRBJ1-6, the full variable domain is DTAVSQTPKYLVTQMGNDKSIKCEQNLGHDTMYWYKQDSKKFLKIMFSYNNKELIINETVPNRFSPKSPDKAHLNLHINSLELGDSAVYFCASSQDGGIYNSPLHFGNGTRLTVT.

This clonotype was recorded many times. The V and J genes are TRBV12-3 or TRBV12-4 and TRBJ2-1; D unresolved. The V end lost 1 base, the J end lost 2 bases, and 9 bases lay between the germline ends. CDR3 length equals 15 residues. The CDR3 loop reads CASSLEGHPYNEQFF. Written as DNA, the CDR3 is TGTGCCAGCAGTTTAGAAGGGCACCCCTACAATGAGCAGTTCTTC.

This chain connects TRBV20-1 to TRBJ2-3; the D gene is possibly TRBD2 (5 bases). The CDR3 is 20 amino acids. CDR1 and CDR2 (germline): DFQATT, SNEGSKA (reference sequence). The V end lost 3 bases, the J end lost 1 base, and 29 bases lay between the germline ends. This chain's CDR3 is CSASDSERRARAAGTDTQYF. The CDR3 DNA follows: TGCAGTGCTAGTGATTCCGAGCGGAGAGCCCGCGCTGCCGGCACAGATACGCAGTATTTT.

This clonotype was counted between two and nine times. CDR3 coding DNA: TGTGCCAGCACTCCGACTAGCGGGAGAGGCTATACGCAGTATTTT. Amino acids: CASTPTSGRGYTQYF. V is TRBV12-3 or TRBV12-4 and J is TRBJ2-3; 12 bases are shared with TRBD2. Unmatched junction bases numbered 9, after V lost 7 bases and J lost 7 bases. The CDR3 is 15 residues long.

The table lists this clonotype with a few counts. The V and J genes are TRBV12-3 or TRBV12-4 and TRBJ1-1; TRBD1 aligns across 9 bases. This CDR3 is 15 amino acids long. Losses at the gene ends were 8 bases for V and 2 bases for J; bases not matched to a gene: 9. CDR3 region: CASRALTGGNTEAFF. The CDR3 DNA reads TGTGCCAGCCGCGCTTTGACAGGGGGTAACACTGAAGCTTTCTTT.

J is TRBJ2-1 and V is TRBV18; no firm D call. Per germline, CDR1 KGHSH and CDR2 LQKENI. Trimming left V 0 bases short and J 4 bases short, with 7 bases between. The CDR3 spans 14 residues. CDR3 bases: TGTGCCAGCTCACCACCGGACGTATACAATGAGCAGTTCTTC. Translating it yields CASSPPDVYNEQFF.

The CDR3 loop is CATSDSRTGAYEQYF. For the CDR3, the DNA is TGTGCCACCAGTGATTCCAGAACAGGGGCCTACGAGCAGTACTTC. This chain connects TRBV24-1 to TRBJ2-7; 7 nucleotides agree with TRBD1. Per germline, CDR1 KGHDR and CDR2 SFDVKD. This CDR3 spans 15 amino acids. V dropped 2 bases and J dropped 2; count of bases not matched to a gene: 5.